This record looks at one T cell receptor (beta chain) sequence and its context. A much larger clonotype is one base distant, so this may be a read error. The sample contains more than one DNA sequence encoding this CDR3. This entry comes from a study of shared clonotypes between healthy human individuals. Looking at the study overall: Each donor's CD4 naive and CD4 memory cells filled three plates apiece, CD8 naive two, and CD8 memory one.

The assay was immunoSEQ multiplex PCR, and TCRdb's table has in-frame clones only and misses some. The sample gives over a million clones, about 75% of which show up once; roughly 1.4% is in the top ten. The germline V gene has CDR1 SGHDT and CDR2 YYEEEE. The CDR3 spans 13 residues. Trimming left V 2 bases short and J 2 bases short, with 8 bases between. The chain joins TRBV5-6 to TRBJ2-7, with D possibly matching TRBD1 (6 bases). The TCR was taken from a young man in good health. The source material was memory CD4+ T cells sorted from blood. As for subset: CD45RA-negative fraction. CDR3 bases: TGTGCCAGCAGCTTAGACAGGACCTACGAGCAGTACTTC. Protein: CASSLDRTYEQYF.